This T cell receptor (beta chain) was retrieved from a study of cytomegalovirus exposure and HLA in healthy donors. Healthy bone marrow donors made up the donors. Amplification used 60 Vbeta primers and 13 Jbeta primers. The repertoire was sequenced with immunoSEQ multiplex PCR; TCRdb's copy has only in-frame clones and lacks some. The data hold some 180,000 clones, with roughly three quarters observed a single time. Trimming stripped 5 bases from V and 5 bases from J, with 7 bases between. The CDR3 loop spans 13 amino acids. Germline CDR1 reads ENHRY; CDR2 reads SYGVKD. As concerns this clone: Its antigen is unidentified.

Whole-study findings and limits: Many donors carried some public TCRs, although rarity characterized most TCR sequences. Per a prior analysis, the majority of TCR beta V segments were productive roughly 90% or roughly 30% of the time. The study assumed roughly uniform donor sequencing depth for presence/absence analyses.

The TCR comes from a woman between 25 and 40 years old in good health and CMV-seropositive. The V and J genes are TRBV10-3 and TRBJ1-6, with D perhaps matching TRBD1 (6 bases). The sample was PBMCs. The DNA for the CDR3 is TGTGCCATCAGTTGGACAGATAATTCACCCCTCCACTTT. Translated, it gives CAISWTDNSPLHF.